This is a list of T cell receptor beta chains from one sample in a study of blood T cell repertoires in COVID-19. Profiling relied on immunoSEQ multiplex PCR, and the TCRdb table lists in-frame clones only, not all of them. Among some 250,000 clones listed, about 80% were seen once. Sequenced: peripheral blood. Receptors were obtained from a woman older than 75 with acute or convalescent COVID-19. Both conserved end residues are part of each CDR3. The order of the fields is clone size, D gene, V gene, J gene, CDR3 DNA, CDR3 protein. The D gene is left open where the match is weak. Not every row has a clone size; where given, it reads once, few, many or a size class.

once	TRBD2	TRBV7-6	TRBJ2-3	TGTGCCAGCAGCTCGGGACTAGCGGGGTTTACAGATACGCAGTATTTT	CASSSGLAGFTDTQYF
NA	NA	TRBV5-1	TRBJ1-1	TGCGCCAGCAGCGTTGGGAGGGGCGACCAGCTGAACACTGAAGCTTTCTTT	CASSVGRGDQLNTEAFF
NA	NA	TRBV7-2	TRBJ1-3	TGTGCCAGCAGCTTCGCCTGGGGGGAAGGAAACACCATATATTTT	CASSFAWGEGNTIYF
NA	NA	TRBV11-2	TRBJ2-1	TGTGCCAGCAGCTTAGGAGTGGGGAGCTCCTACAATGAGCAGTTCTTC	CASSLGVGSSYNEQFF
NA	NA	TRBV2	TRBJ1-5	TGTGCCAGCAGCCCCCGTGATCAGCCCCAGCATTTT	CASSPRDQPQHF
few	NA	TRBV29-1	TRBJ2-7	TGCAGCGTTGCCAGGGGCTACGAGCAGTACTTC	CSVARGYEQYF
NA	TRBD1	TRBV28	TRBJ1-2	TGTGCCAGCAGTTCACCGGGACAGGGCCGGCCGGATGGCTACACCTTC	CASSSPGQGRPDGYTF
NA	NA	TRBV19	TRBJ1-2	TGTGCCAGTCGGTACAGGGATCACTATGGCTACACCTTC	CASRYRDHYGYTF
NA	TRBD1	TRBV24-1	TRBJ2-2	TGTGCCACCAGTGTGGTTGGGACAGGGGGCGCCGGGGAGCTGTTTTTT	CATSVVGTGGAGELFF
NA	TRBD1	TRBV6-6	TRBJ2-3	TGTGCCAGCAGTGTGGGACAGGGGAAAGATACGCAGTATTTT	CASSVGQGKDTQYF
NA	TRBD1	TRBV7-9	TRBJ1-6	TGTGCCAGCAGCTTAGGAGGGGGCAGGGTCGCGGATTCACCCCTCCACTTT	CASSLGGGRVADSPLHF
few	NA	TRBV4-1	TRBJ2-2	TGCGCCAGCAGCCAAGATGGAGGGTTAGTGGCCGGGGAGCTGTTTTTT	CASSQDGGLVAGELFF
NA	TRBD1	TRBV4-1	TRBJ1-6	TGCGCCAGCAGCCTGCCGCAGGGGGATTCTTCACCCCTCCACTTT	CASSLPQGDSSPLHF
NA	NA	TRBV18	TRBJ1-1	TGTGCCAGCTCACCTGCGGGGGACACTGAAGCTTTCTTT	CASSPAGDTEAFF
NA	TRBD1	TRBV18	TRBJ2-7	TGTGCCAGCTCACTGGGACAGACCTACGAGCAGTACTTC	CASSLGQTYEQYF
once	TRBD1	TRBV27	TRBJ1-2	TGTGCCAGCAGTTCGCGACAGGGGGCAGACTATGGCTACACCTTC	CASSSRQGADYGYTF
NA	TRBD1	TRBV27	TRBJ1-1	TGTGCCAGCAGCGGGGACAGGGCGTTTGACGTGAACACTGAAGCTTTCTTT	CASSGDRAFDVNTEAFF
NA	NA	TRBV5-1	TRBJ2-1	TGCGCCAGCAGCGGCGGGGGCCTTAACAATGAGCAGTTCTTC	CASSGGGLNNEQFF
NA	TRBD1	TRBV5-1	TRBJ1-3	TGCGCCAGCAGCTCTACAGGGGGCTCTGGAAACACCATATATTTT	CASSSTGGSGNTIYF
NA	NA	TRBV10-2	TRBJ2-1	TGCGCCAGCAGTGAGTTCGGCGGGACTGAATCCAATGAGCAGTTCTTC	CASSEFGGTESNEQFF
NA	NA	TRBV7-2	TRBJ2-1	TGTGCCAGCAGCAGAGACAGGTGGGTTGAGCAGTTCTTC	CASSRDRWVEQFF
NA	NA	TRBV28	TRBJ1-3	TGTGCCAGCAGCCTAGGGGGGGGCAGCTCTGGAAACACCATATATTTT	CASSLGGGSSGNTIYF
NA	NA	TRBV20-1	TRBJ1-2	TGCAGTGCTAGAGCACAGAGCGGCTACACCTTC	CSARAQSGYTF
NA	TRBD1	TRBV9	TRBJ1-6	TGTGCCAGCAGCGCGGCGACAGGGAAAGATTCACCCCTCCACTTT	CASSAATGKDSPLHF
NA	TRBD1	TRBV10-3	TRBJ1-2	TGTGCCATCAGGGACCTTACATCTAATATTACAGGGGGCTATGGCTACACCTTC	CAIRDLTSNITGGYGYTF
once	NA	TRBV5-4	TRBJ1-1	TGTGCCAGCAGCTTGGCCCCTACGGTTAACACTGAAGCTTTCTTT	CASSLAPTVNTEAFF
NA	NA	TRBV10-1	TRBJ2-1	TGCGCCAGCAGTGGTGGGAGCCCGGTCAATGAGCAGTTCTTC	CASSGGSPVNEQFF
NA	NA	TRBV28	TRBJ2-7	TGTGCCAGCAGTGGGCCAGGGGAAATCTACGAGCAGTACTTC	CASSGPGEIYEQYF
NA	TRBD1	TRBV9	TRBJ1-2	TGTGCCAGCAGCTTACCGACAGGGCCCTATGGCTACACCTTC	CASSLPTGPYGYTF
NA	TRBD1	TRBV3-1/TRBV3-2	TRBJ1-3	TGTGCCAGCAGCCGGGACAGGACGACGGTGAACACCATATATTTT	CASSRDRTTVNTIYF
NA	TRBD2	TRBV5-4	TRBJ2-1	TGTGCCAGCAGCTTGAGGAGCGGGGGGGCCTACAATGAGCAGTTCTTC	CASSLRSGGAYNEQFF
NA	NA	TRBV7-9	TRBJ1-2	TGTGCCAGCAGACCATGGAGGGGCTCCAACTATGGCTACACCTTC	CASRPWRGSNYGYTF
NA	TRBD1	TRBV5-6	TRBJ2-3	TGTGCCAGCAGCTTGGGGCAGGGGGCGCGAGATACGCAGTATTTT	CASSLGQGARDTQYF
NA	NA	TRBV6-5	TRBJ1-6	TGTGCCAGCAGTTACCTAGGCGGGGGCGATAATTCACCCCTCCACTTT	CASSYLGGGDNSPLHF
NA	NA	TRBV5-1	TRBJ1-2	TGCGCCAGCAGCTTGGCAGGGAAACCAGGCTACACCTTC	CASSLAGKPGYTF
few	NA	TRBV28	TRBJ1-3	TGTGCCAGCAGTTCCCGTCGGGACACCATATATTTT	CASSSRRDTIYF
NA	NA	TRBV30	TRBJ2-2	TGTGCCTGGAGTGTACGAGGTCTCGCCACCGGGGAGCTGTTTTTT	CAWSVRGLATGELFF
NA	TRBD1	TRBV19	TRBJ2-2	TGTGCCAGTAGTAGGGACAGGGGGCTCACCGGGGAGCTGTTTTTT	CASSRDRGLTGELFF
NA	NA	TRBV18	TRBJ1-5	TGTGCCAGCTCCCCCCAGAAAAATCAGCCCCAGCATTTT	CASSPQKNQPQHF
NA	TRBD2	TRBV6-6	TRBJ2-7	TGTGCCACCTCGGAGATCGGACTAGCGTGGGAGCAGTACTTC	CATSEIGLAWEQYF
NA	TRBD1	TRBV7-8	TRBJ1-4	TGTGCCAGCAGCCTTATGCGATTACAGGGGGCGAATGAAAAACTGTTTTTT	CASSLMRLQGANEKLFF
NA	NA	TRBV19	TRBJ1-5	TGTGCCAGTAGTATAAACCTTGGCCCGCTTTCGAATCAGCCCCAGCATTTT	CASSINLGPLSNQPQHF
NA	NA	TRBV7-9	TRBJ1-4	TGTGCCAGCAGCTTGAGGGGGACTAATGAAAAACTGTTTTTT	CASSLRGTNEKLFF